This TCR beta chain was recovered during a study of OX40 agonist ivuxolimab in advanced cancers. Notes on the research overall: Ivuxolimab was an agonistic, fully human IgG2 monoclonal antibody directed against OX40 (CD134), a costimulatory receptor. Intravenous ivuxolimab was administered to patients every 2 weeks at six dose levels: 0.01, 0.1, 0.3, 1.5, 3 and 10 mg/kg. Of the 50 or so patients in dose escalation, about 20 had hepatocellular carcinoma, some 15 had melanoma, 9 had renal cell carcinoma and 9 had head and neck cancer. In the dose-escalation cohort, around 80% of patients were male, and the mean age was around 60 years with a range of roughly 20 to 85. Patients were allowed to have had prior anti-PD-1, anti-PD-L1 or anti-CTLA-4 therapy, and approximately 39% of the dose-escalation patients had been treated with checkpoint inhibitors. Partial responses occurred in three dose-escalation patients, of whom one had hepatocellular carcinoma and two had cutaneous melanoma. Peripheral TCRbeta sequencing aimed to test whether ivuxolimab altered TCR sequence diversity and caused clonal T-cell expansion. The paper covers the monotherapy dose-escalation part of the phase I ivuxolimab trial, which included N = 52 patients. Results and caveats for the whole study, not just this receptor: In the 0.1-3.0 mg/kg groups, partial responders had among the lowest normalized peripheral clonal expansion, particularly in CD8+ T cells. After ivuxolimab, CD8+ T cells had more expanded clones than CD4+ T cells on average. At doses from 0.1 to 3.0 mg/kg, clonal expansion was seen in both CD4+ and CD8+ blood T cells between baseline and week 6. Low levels of normalized T-cell clonal expansion were also seen in some patients who did not respond. The antigen specificity of the clonally expanded peripheral T cells was not determined.

Genomic DNA was extracted from sorted cells for sequencing of the TCRbeta CDR3 region. The immunoSEQ Assay was used to sequence the TCRbeta CDR3 regions. The source is immuneACCESS, and TCRdb retained only in-frame sequences with V and J called. Part of the clones is not carried over; for the studies checked, unresolved V genes explain less than half of this, and the remainder is unexplained. In this sample the table shows tens of thousands of clones, 80% to 90% of which occur a single time. The ten most abundant clones make up approximately 1.9% of the sample. About this clone itself: It has no known antigen specificity. Per-nucleotide qualities are absent, and no much larger clonotype sits a single base away.

Patients with a history of autoimmune disease or receiving systemic immunosuppression were excluded from the trial. In every dose cohort, peripheral blood was drawn for TCR sequencing at baseline, cycle 4 day 1, and cycle 7 day 1. Samples were obtained from an open-label, multicenter, first-in-human phase I dose-escalation trial of ivuxolimab. Adults with locally advanced or metastatic melanoma, renal cell carcinoma, hepatocellular carcinoma or head and neck squamous cell carcinoma were enrolled in the trial. Before TCR sequencing, CD4+ T cells and CD8+ T cells from peripheral blood were sorted into separate populations. Sequences were derived from CD4+ or CD8+ T cells sorted from blood, sampled in a trial of the OX40 agonist ivuxolimab. The TCR sequence derives from an adult with an advanced solid tumor such as melanoma, head and neck, liver or kidney cancer.

The CDR3 corresponds to CASSPRYGGSNTEAFF. At the DNA level, the sequence is TGTGCCAGCAGCCCCCGCTACGGGGGGTCGAACACTGAAGCTTTCTTT. In this chain, TRBV11-3 is recombined with TRBJ1-1; TRBD1 is possibly the D segment (5 matching bases). Including the terminal cysteine and phenylalanine, the CDR3 comprises 16 residues. CDR3 DNA only is kept here, 48 bases in frame from base 1. Trimming removed 5 bases from V and 1 base from J, leaving 17 bases between the germline ends. The germline V gene supplies CDR1 SGHNT and CDR2 YENEEA.